This TCR beta chain was sequenced during a study of Tregs in tolerant kidney transplant recipients. Study-wide background: CD4+CD25+CD127- cells came from roughly 3-day belatacept mixed lymphocyte reactions, some with approximately five-day graft donor restimulation.

Only in-frame clones appear in the TCRdb table, and some are missing; sequencing was by immunoSEQ multiplex PCR. This sample yields more than 30,000 clones, of which about 79% are seen a single time; around 2.4% belongs to the top ten. Trimming shortened V by 0 bases and J by 5 bases, and 8 bases separated the two germline ends. Per germline, CDR1 SGHDT and CDR2 YYEEEE. The CDR3 totals 13 residues. As regards this clone: Its antigen is unidentified.

The V call is TRBV5-6, the J call TRBJ2-5; possibly TRBD1 for D (6 bases). Sequencing was done on a sample of Tregs from blood cultured with allogeneic cells. This TCR was recovered from a human donor in good health. CDR3 nucleotides: TGTGCCAGCAGCTTGGACCAGGGGGAGACCCAGTACTTC. Translated, it gives CASSLDQGETQYF.